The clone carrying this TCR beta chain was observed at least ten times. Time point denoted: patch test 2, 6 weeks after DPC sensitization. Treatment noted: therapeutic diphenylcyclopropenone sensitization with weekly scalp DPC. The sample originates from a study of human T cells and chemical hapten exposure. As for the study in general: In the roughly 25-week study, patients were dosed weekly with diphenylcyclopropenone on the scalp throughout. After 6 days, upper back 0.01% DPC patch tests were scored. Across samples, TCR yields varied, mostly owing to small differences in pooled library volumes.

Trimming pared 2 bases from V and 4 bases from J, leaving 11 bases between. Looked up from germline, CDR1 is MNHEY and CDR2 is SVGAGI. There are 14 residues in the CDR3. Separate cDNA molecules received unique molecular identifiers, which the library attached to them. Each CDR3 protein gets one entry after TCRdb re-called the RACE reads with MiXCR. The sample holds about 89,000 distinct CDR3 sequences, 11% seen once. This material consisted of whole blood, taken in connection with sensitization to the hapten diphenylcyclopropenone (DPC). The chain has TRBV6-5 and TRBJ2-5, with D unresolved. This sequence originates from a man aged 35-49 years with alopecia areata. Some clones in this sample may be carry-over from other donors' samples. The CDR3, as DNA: TGTGCCAGCAGTTACCGAGATTTTGGAGAGACCCAGTACTTC. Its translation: CASSYRDFGETQYF.